These T cell receptor beta chains were read from a single sample in a study of early T cells in non-severe SARS-CoV-2 infection. MiXCR, run by TCRdb on the 5' RACE reads, gives a single entry per CDR3 protein. This repertoire shows more than 85,000 distinct CDR3 sequences, 10% to 15% found once; its top ten account for 3.8%. The sequenced sample was whole blood, obtained at baseline. These receptors all stem from an adult who was a healthcare worker with PCR-confirmed SARS-CoV-2 infection or an uninfected control (not recorded which). Each CDR3 is given with its conserved first and last residue. The order of the fields is J gene, V gene, clone size, D gene, CDR3 DNA, CDR3 protein. D genes are given only for firm matches. The size entry is marked missing in some rows and otherwise reads once, few, many or a size class.

TRBJ2-3,TRBV29-1,-,TRBD2,TGCAGCGTTGGCGGGAGAACCACAGATACGCAGTATTTT,CSVGGRTTDTQYF
TRBJ2-3,TRBV18,-,-,TGTGCCAGCTCACGACTAAGGGGTGACACAGATACGCAGTATTTT,CASSRLRGDTDTQYF
TRBJ2-7,TRBV28,-,-,TGTGCCAGCAGCCTCGGTGGGGCGAATCCCTTCTACGAGCAGTACTTC,CASSLGGANPFYEQYF
TRBJ2-7,TRBV20-1,few,-,TGCAGTGCAACCCCTAGCTTCGAGCAGTACTTC,CSATPSFEQYF
TRBJ1-2,TRBV24-1,few,-,TGTGCCACCAGGGACTCTAACTATGGCTACACCTTC,CATRDSNYGYTF
TRBJ2-5,TRBV5-1,-,-,TGCGCCAGCAGCTTGCCGACAGAGCATCAGGATGTGACCCAGTACTTC,CASSLPTEHQDVTQYF
TRBJ2-7,TRBV6-1,many,-,TGTGCCAGCAGTGAAAGTTACTACGAGCAGTACTTC,CASSESYYEQYF
TRBJ1-1,TRBV6-6,-,-,TGTGCCAGCATTACCACTCATGGGGGCGGCACTGAAGCTTTCTTT,CASITTHGGGTEAFF
TRBJ2-7,TRBV10-3,-,TRBD2,TGTGCCATCAGCTGGACTAGCGGGAGCTACGAGCAGTACTTC,CAISWTSGSYEQYF
TRBJ2-1,TRBV5-1,many,TRBD2,TGCGCCAGCAGCTTGTATCACGGGAGGGGCTCCTACAATGAGCAGTTCTTC,CASSLYHGRGSYNEQFF
TRBJ1-1,TRBV7-9,-,-,TGTGCCAGCAGCTTAGTGTCTGGGGCGAACACTGAAGCTTTCTTT,CASSLVSGANTEAFF
TRBJ1-3,TRBV7-8,many,-,TGTGTCAGCAGCCTTCTCTCCAGAGACTCTGGAAACACCATATATTTT,CVSSLLSRDSGNTIYF
TRBJ1-5,TRBV5-3,-,-,TGTGCCAGAAGCCCACGTCGAGATAGCAATCAGCCCCAGCATTTT,CARSPRRDSNQPQHF
TRBJ2-3,TRBV28,few,-,TGTGCCAGCAGCCCACAGGGACTCAGCACAGATACGCAGTATTTT,CASSPQGLSTDTQYF
TRBJ2-4,TRBV5-4,many,-,TGTGCCAGCAGCTGGGGGGCCAGGGGAGGCAAAAACATTCAGTACTTC,CASSWGARGGKNIQYF
TRBJ1-6,TRBV28,many,TRBD1,TGTGCCAGCAGCCCCAGGGGGCAGGGTAATTCACCCCTCCACTTT,CASSPRGQGNSPLHF
TRBJ1-2,TRBV2,few,-,TGTGCCAGCAGTGTAAAAGTGCAAGATGGCTACACCTTC,CASSVKVQDGYTF
TRBJ2-1,TRBV27,few,TRBD2,TGTGCCAGCATGGGCGGGGGGTACAATGAGCAGTTCTTC,CASMGGGYNEQFF
TRBJ2-7,TRBV3-1,-,-,TGTGCCAGCAGCTATCGGGGGACCTACGAGCAGTACTTC,CASSYRGTYEQYF
TRBJ2-7,TRBV7-9,-,TRBD2,TGTGCCAGCAGCGTGACTAGCGTCGACGAGCAGTACTTC,CASSVTSVDEQYF
TRBJ1-4,TRBV14,-,-,TGTGCCAGCAGCCAAGGTACTACGGAGGGATATGAAAAACTGTTTTTT,CASSQGTTEGYEKLFF
TRBJ1-5,TRBV12-3/TRBV12-4,-,-,TGTGCCAGCAGCTCACAGGGAGTTGGCAATCAGCCCCAGCATTTT,CASSSQGVGNQPQHF
TRBJ1-1,TRBV6-2/TRBV6-3,many,-,TGTGCCAGCAGTTACTCGAGAGTGGTCACTGAAGCTTTCTTT,CASSYSRVVTEAFF
TRBJ1-5,TRBV6-2/TRBV6-3,many,-,TGTGCCAGCAGTTACCTTCAGGGGCATCAGCCCCAGCATTTT,CASSYLQGHQPQHF
TRBJ1-1,TRBV18,many,-,TGTGCCAGCTCAGATCAGAGTAACACTGAAGCTTTCTTT,CASSDQSNTEAFF
TRBJ2-3,TRBV9,-,-,TGTGCCAGCAGCGTAACGGGGGCGGATACGCAGTATTTT,CASSVTGADTQYF
TRBJ2-7,TRBV5-5,-,-,TGTGCCAGCAGCAGCCGGGCCCTAGAATCCTACGAGCAGTACTTC,CASSSRALESYEQYF
TRBJ2-2,TRBV7-9,-,-,TGTGCCAGCAGCTTCGAAAACACCGGGGAGCTGTTTTTT,CASSFENTGELFF